The source of this T cell receptor beta chain is a study of CD8+ T cells in alopecia areata. Study information: Among treated patients, oral tofacitinib was administered at 5 to 10 mg twice daily. Points from the study as a whole: Sequencing of scalp samples also captures resident alphabeta T cells of normal skin.

The treatment here: oral pan-JAK inhibitor, 5-10 mg twice daily. The authors extracted RNA and reverse transcribed it into cDNA as the sequencing template. Libraries were prepared by immunoSEQ multiplex PCR; TCRdb keeps only in-frame clonotypes and omits some of them. The sample holds about 160,000 clones, about 71% seen once. As for this clone: Its antigen is undetermined.

This CDR3 has 14 residues. Germline assignment: CDR1 SGHTA and CDR2 FQGNSA. Losses at the gene ends were 6 bases for V and 4 bases for J; bases not matched to a gene: 6. The sequences come from CD4+ T cells sorted from blood, collected at week 4, from a patient treated with tofacitinib. The chain links TRBV7-2 to TRBJ2-5; TRBD1 agrees at 9 bases. The sequence was collected from a human donor with alopecia areata. CDR3 sequence (DNA): TGTGCCAGCAGTCCTAGGACAGGGGTAGAGACCCAGTACTTC. Its translation is CASSPRTGVETQYF.